The 23 T cell receptor beta chains below come from one sample, sequenced in a study of cytomegalovirus exposure and HLA in healthy donors (dated by TCRdb to between 2016 and 2019). The library came from the immunoSEQ multiplex PCR assay. For the multiplex PCR, a mixture combining 60 forward primers for TCR Vbeta segments and 13 reverse primers for TCR Jbeta segments was used. TCRdb took this table from immuneACCESS and kept in-frame rearrangements with V and J called. Such tables lack part of the clones; where checked against another copy, unresolved V genes explain under half of the gap, and the rest is unexplained. Here the sample has 140,000 or so clones; around two thirds occur a single time. The top ten clonotypes cover more than 3.5% of the sample. Sequences were obtained from PBMCs. Receptors were obtained from a man in his late teens or twenties in good health and CMV-seropositive.

V is TRBV19 and J is TRBJ2-7, with 9 bases aligning to TRBD1. J lost 2 bases, V lost 7 bases, and 6 bases had no gene match. The CDR3 sequence is 14 residues long. Germline V CDR1 and CDR2: LNHDA, SQIVND (reference sequence). CDR3 coding DNA: TGTGCCAGTACCCCCCGGGACAGGGCCTACGAGCAGTACTTC. It specifies CASTPRDRAYEQYF.

The chain has TRBV4-1 and TRBJ2-7; 7 nucleotides agree with TRBD2. This CDR3 has 15 amino acids. The germline V gene encodes CDR1 MGHRA and CDR2 YSYEKL. V was clipped by 5 bases and J by 2 bases; unmatched bases: 9. The CDR3 nucleotides read TGCGCCAGCAGCACCCTAGCGGTCGTCCCCTACGAGCAGTACTTC. This sequence encodes CASSTLAVVPYEQYF.

V gene TRBV2 combines with J gene TRBJ1-1; possibly TRBD1 for D (5 bases). Germline V gene data show CDR1 as SNHLY and CDR2 as FYNNEI. CDR3 size: 13 residues. V shed 9 bases and J shed 7 bases, with 18 bases lying between them. The CDR3 DNA reads as TGTGCCAGTGCTGGGGGAGGGAGGGGTGAAGCTTTCTTT. Translation gives CASAGGGRGEAFF.

J is TRBJ1-2 and V is TRBV7-2, with D perhaps matching TRBD1 (6 bases). Germline assignment: CDR1 SGHTA and CDR2 FQGNSA. Trimming removed 3 bases at V and 0 bases at J, with 17 bases between. CDR3 length equals 17 residues. This CDR3 is CASSFSSRQDTNYGYTF. The CDR3 nucleotides are TGTGCCAGCAGCTTTAGTTCCCGACAGGATACTAACTATGGCTACACCTTC.

This chain links TRBV27 with TRBJ2-5, with D uncertain. The tail of the sequence fits TRBJ2-7 better, so the J call may be wrong. Germline V gene lookup returns CDR1 MNHEY and CDR2 SMNVEV (reference sequence). The CDR3 consists of 14 residues. CDR3 DNA: TGTGCCAGCAGGTCAGTGATTAGCTCCTACGAGCAGTACTTC. Its protein product is CASRSVISSYEQYF.

The chain uses TRBV15 and TRBJ1-1; D call uncertain. From germline, CDR1 is LNHNV and CDR2 YYDKDF (reference sequence). V shed 3 bases and J shed 3 bases, with 5 bases lying between them. The CDR3 sequence is 12 residues long. CDR3 sequence: CATSRLDTEAFF. The CDR3 nucleotides read TGTGCCACCAGCAGGTTAGACACTGAAGCTTTCTTT.

The chain uses TRBV4-1 and TRBJ2-2, with 7 bases that match TRBD2. In germline, CDR1 is MGHRA, CDR2 YSYEKL. The CDR3 loop spans 17 amino acids. V lost 5 bases, J lost 2 bases, and 11 bases stayed unmatched. This chain's CDR3 is CASSKSPLAPNTGELFF. For the CDR3, the DNA is TGCGCCAGCAGCAAAAGCCCACTAGCGCCTAACACCGGGGAGCTGTTTTTT.

The rearrangement joins TRBV19 to TRBJ2-7; D might be TRBD2 (6 bases). CDR3 length equals 16 residues. Trimming stripped 5 bases from V and 2 bases from J, with 19 bases between. Germline loops: CDR1 LNHDA, CDR2 SQIVND (reference sequence). CDR3 in amino acids: CASSFSGYQATYEQYF. The DNA of the CDR3 is TGTGCCAGTAGTTTTAGCGGCTACCAGGCAACCTACGAGCAGTACTTC.

The chain recombines TRBV7-8 with TRBJ1-1; D might be TRBD1 (5 bases). CDR3 size: 15 residues. V was cut by 5 bases and J by 4 bases, with 17 bases left in between. Germline V gene sequence: CDR1 SGHVS, CDR2 FQNEAQ. The CDR3 sequence is CASSPESTGFTEAFF. In DNA form, the CDR3 reads TGTGCCAGCAGCCCAGAGTCAACAGGATTCACTGAAGCTTTCTTT.

The rearrangement joins TRBV27 to TRBJ2-2; TRBD2 aligns across 9 bases. Per the germline V gene, CDR1 is MNHEY and CDR2 is SMNVEV (reference sequence). The J segment lost 3 bases and the V segment lost 5 bases, leaving 7 bases of the junction unmatched. The length of the CDR3 is 16 residues. In nucleotides, the CDR3 is TGTGCCAGCAGTCCATCCGGGACTAGCCACACCGGGGAGCTGTTTTTT. Translation: CASSPSGTSHTGELFF.

The V gene is TRBV10-3, the J gene TRBJ2-7, with 9 nucleotides matching TRBD1. Germline CDR1 reads ENHRY; CDR2 reads SYGVKD. The CDR3 is 14 amino acids. Losses at the gene ends were 3 bases for V and 5 bases for J; bases not matched to a gene: 5. This chain's CDR3 is CAISEGQGSHEQYF. The CDR3 coding sequence is TGTGCCATCAGTGAAGGACAGGGGTCCCACGAGCAGTACTTC.

This clone has a single count. V gene TRBV27 combines with J gene TRBJ1-3; D ambiguous. The V end lost 6 bases, the J end lost 1 base, and 10 bases lay between the germline ends. Germline CDR1 reads MNHEY; CDR2 reads SMNVEV (reference sequence). This CDR3 spans 14 amino acids. The CDR3 is CASSPSWSGNTIYF. CDR3 in DNA: TGTGCCAGCAGCCCTAGCTGGTCTGGAAACACCATATATTTT.

The V and J genes are TRBV7-6 and TRBJ1-1; possibly TRBD1 for D (6 bases). The V gene lost 7 bases and the J gene lost 2 bases, with 20 bases spanning the gap. The germline CDR1 and CDR2 sequences are SGHVS and FNYEAQ. This CDR3 has 16 amino acids. The CDR3 loop is CASIWRAQQGNTEAFF. CDR3 nucleotides: TGTGCCAGCATCTGGCGAGCACAACAGGGAAACACTGAAGCTTTCTTT.

This clone was seen once. J is TRBJ2-5 and V is TRBV28; D may be TRBD1 (7 bases). CDR1 is MDHEN and CDR2 is SYDVKM in the germline V gene. The CDR3 runs 16 residues. V was trimmed by 8 bases and J by 2 bases, leaving 21 bases between them. The CDR3 nucleotides read TGTGCCAGCCGGGTTTTCGAGCAGGGGGGACAAGAGACCCAGTACTTC. Residues: CASRVFEQGGQETQYF.

J is TRBJ2-7 and V is TRBV7-8; D uncertain. CDR1 and CDR2 from the germline V gene are SGHVS and FQNEAQ. The CDR3 contains 12 residues. V lost 2 bases, J lost 3 bases, and 5 bases lay in between. CDR3 region: CASSLSVYEQYF. The CDR3 DNA reads as TGTGCCAGCAGCTTATCGGTCTACGAGCAGTACTTC. The full variable domain, rest sourced from reference TRBV7-8 and TRBJ2-7, is GAGVSQSPRYKVAKRGQDVALRCDPISGHVSLFWYQQALGQGPEFLTYFQNEAQLDKSGLPSDRFFAERPEGSVSTLKIQRTQQEDSAVYLCASSLSVYEQYFGPGTRLTVT.

CDR3 coding DNA: TGTGCCAGTAGGAGACAGGGGGCAAATAATTCACCCCTCCACTTT. It specifies CASRRQGANNSPLHF. The chain carries TRBV19 and TRBJ1-6; 10 bases match TRBD1. The V gene's germline CDR1 is LNHDA and CDR2 SQIVND (reference sequence). This CDR3 spans 15 amino acids. Trimming at V came to 6 bases and at J to 5 bases, leaving 4 bases not matched to a gene.

CDR3 in amino acids: CASSSQMGTGIGEQYF. The CDR3, as DNA: TGTGCCAGCAGCAGCCAGATGGGGACAGGGATCGGCGAGCAGTACTTC. V and J are TRBV21-1 and TRBJ2-7; the listed D gene, TRBD1, was not tested against the DNA. TRBV21-1 is deemed a pseudogene. The CDR3 extends over 16 amino acids.

The CDR3 bases are TGTGCCACCAGCAGAGATAGGGGTGTCGAGCAGTACTTC. As protein: CATSRDRGVEQYF. The chain links TRBV15 to TRBJ2-7; a possible D gene is TRBD1 (5 bases). Germline V gives CDR1 LNHNV, CDR2 YYDKDF (reference sequence). The ends were cut back, 0 bases at V and 6 bases at J, with 9 bases in the middle. This CDR3 region has 13 residues.

The J gene is TRBJ2-2, the V gene TRBV28; D not resolved. The germline V gene has CDR1 MDHEN and CDR2 SYDVKM. Trimming took off 3 bases at V and 9 bases at J, with 5 bases between the two ends. The CDR3 loop spans 11 amino acids. The CDR3 coding sequence is TGTGCCAGCAGTTTGTCGTGGGAGCTGTTTTTT. Its protein product is CASSLSWELFF.

This rearrangement joins TRBV7-2 to TRBJ1-6; no firm D call. Germline V gene lookup returns CDR1 SGHTA and CDR2 FQGNSA. This CDR3 spans 14 amino acids. V shed 5 bases and J shed 6 bases, with 11 bases lying between them. The CDR3 loop reads CASSPRIPNSPLHF. The CDR3 coding sequence is TGTGCCAGCAGCCCTAGGATTCCTAATTCACCCCTCCACTTT.

This clone is large (0.1 to 1%) within its sample. The chain links TRBV28 to TRBJ2-6; no reliable D call. CDR1 is MDHEN and CDR2 is SYDVKM in the germline V gene. The V end lost 4 bases, the J end lost 0 bases, and 7 bases lay between the germline ends. This CDR3 has 15 residues. CDR3 residues: CASSSTGSGANVLTF. The CDR3 coding sequence is TGTGCCAGCAGTTCGACGGGCTCTGGGGCCAACGTCCTGACTTTC.

With respect to this clone: Compared with germline, one end of the junction differs, possibly owing to a read error. The chain couples TRBV7-9 to TRBJ2-7; 7 bases align to TRBD2. Germline assignment: CDR1 SEHNR and CDR2 FQNEAQ (reference sequence). This CDR3 has 12 residues. The CDR3 sequence: CSSTSGGYEQYF. As DNA, the CDR3 is TGTTCCAGCACCTCCGGGGGGTACGAGCAGTACTTC.

This clone occurred a few times. The chain joins TRBV5-4 to TRBJ2-3, with D possibly matching TRBD2 (5 bases). Germline assignment: CDR1 SGHNT and CDR2 YYREEE (reference sequence). Trimming took 4 bases from V and 4 from J, leaving 10 bases between them. The CDR3 has 13 amino acids. The CDR3 nucleotides are TGTGCCAGCAGCCTAGAGGAGGCAGATACGCAGTATTTT. It is translated as CASSLEEADTQYF.